This TCR beta chain was recovered during a study of cytotoxic CD8 clonotypes in ibrutinib-treated CLL. Overall study context: The cohort had about 10 relapsed/refractory and around 15 treatment-naive patients, 17 to 18 IGHV unmutated. Outcomes included 25 or so partial and 2 complete responses; after median about 5.5 years, 14 stayed remitted and roughly twelve progressed.

Targeted sequencing depth ranged from 1 in 200,000 to 1 in 1 million T cells. The repertoire was sequenced with immunoSEQ multiplex PCR; TCRdb's copy has only in-frame clones and lacks some. The sample contains about 130,000 clones, roughly 76% of which appear only once. Germline V gene data show CDR1 as MNHEY and CDR2 as SVGAGI. V was trimmed by 8 bases and J by 8 bases, leaving 12 bases between them. The CDR3 contains 11 residues. The source material was PBMCs, sampled after 24 months of ibrutinib treatment. This TCR was sampled from a human donor with chronic lymphocytic leukemia. This chain connects TRBV6-5 to TRBJ1-2; D unresolved. CDR3 DNA sequence: TGTGCCAGCGGCGCCACGACGGGCTACACCTTC. It translates to CASGATTGYTF.